These 4 T cell receptor beta chains came from one sample sequenced in a study of liver allograft versus peripheral blood T cells. Study overall: The authors compared T cell receptor repertoires in transplanted livers with recipients' peripheral blood repertoires.

TCRdb passed the reads through MiXCR, listing each CDR3 protein once. The sample lists 2,300 or so distinct CDR3 sequences, less than 20% occurring once. These receptor sequences come from a human patient who had a liver transplant. Some of the T cells may derive from the graft donor.

The chain has TRBV19 and TRBJ1-1; tentatively, D is TRBD1 (5 bases). The CDR3 covers 15 residues. V dropped 6 bases and J dropped 1 base, with 15 bases sitting between them. Germline-derived CDR1 and CDR2 are LNHDA and SQIVND (reference sequence). CDR3 amino acids: CASRNLLGGNTEAFF. Here the CDR3 DNA reads TGTGCCAGTAGAAACTTGCTGGGGGGGAACACTGAAGCTTTCTTT.

CDR3 in DNA: TGTGCCAGCAGCTCCCCGGTGGGAGGCTACACCTTC. Amino acids: CASSSPVGGYTF. V is TRBV11-3 and J is TRBJ1-2, with D unresolved. V was pared by 4 bases and J by 8 bases, with 11 bases between. The CDR3 is 12 amino acids. Per germline, CDR1 SGHNT and CDR2 YENEEA.

V is TRBV2 and J is TRBJ1-1, with 11 bases lining up with TRBD1. The trim removed 6 bases at V and 2 bases at J, leaving 5 bases unmatched. In germline, CDR1 is SNHLY, CDR2 FYNNEI. The CDR3 is made up of 15 amino acids. The CDR3 reads CASRPGTGGNTEAFF. Here the CDR3 DNA reads TGTGCCAGCAGGCCCGGGACAGGGGGAAACACTGAAGCTTTCTTT.

The chain has TRBV12-3 or TRBV12-4 and TRBJ2-7, with D perhaps matching TRBD1 or TRBD2 (6 bases each). The germline V and J ends were trimmed by 6 bases and 3 bases, with 18 bases remaining between them. The CDR3 spans 15 residues. The CDR3 here is CASSRGRDRVYEQYF. In DNA form, the CDR3 reads TGTGCCAGCAGCCGGGGGCGAGACAGAGTCTACGAGCAGTACTTC.